This TCR beta chain was sequenced in a study of T-cell reconstitution after alpha-beta-depleted transplantation in children. This CDR3 is built from 13 residues. V shed 10 bases and J shed 6 bases, with 18 bases lying between them. Germline values: CDR1 SNHLY, CDR2 FYNNEI. Preparation of the TCRbeta library involved a method that used unique molecular identifiers. Each CDR3 protein gets one entry after TCRdb re-called the PCR reads with MiXCR. The table lists a few hundred thousand distinct CDR3 sequences, 15% to 20% of them singletons, with 3.3% in the top ten. The V call is TRBV2, the J call TRBJ1-1, with D uncertain. The receptor's source is a human donor who donated a stem cell graft to a child with acute lymphoblastic leukemia. Material: PBMCs from the stem cell graft donor, obtained from the stem cell graft. The CDR3 spells CAIMLGLSAEAFF. The CDR3 bases are TGTGCCATCATGCTCGGGCTATCGGCTGAAGCTTTCTTT.